Each of the 29 T cell receptor beta chains below was sequenced from the same sample in a study of blood T cell repertoires in COVID-19. The assay was immunoSEQ multiplex PCR, and TCRdb's table has in-frame clones only and misses some. The sample lists 250,000 or so clones, under 90% seen once, with roughly 4% in the top ten. The specimen sequenced was peripheral blood. The receptors shown here come from a man in his fifties or sixties with acute or convalescent COVID-19.

The V gene is TRBV3-1 (or the pseudogene TRBV3-2), the J gene TRBJ1-1, with a tentative D call TRBD1 (6 bases). V lost 4 bases and J 1 base, leaving 7 bases between the germline ends. CDR3 length: 13 residues. CDR1 and CDR2 (germline): LGHDT, YNNKEL (reference sequence). As DNA, the CDR3 is TGTGCCAGCAGCCCGACAGGGAACACTGAAGCTTTCTTT. Translating gives CASSPTGNTEAFF.

This chain joins TRBV10-1 and TRBJ1-5; D might be TRBD1 (5 bases). The CDR3 is 16 residues long. The V end lost 3 bases, the J end lost 4 bases, and 16 bases lay between the germline ends. The germline V gene has CDR1 WNHNN and CDR2 SYGVQD (reference sequence). This chain's CDR3 is CASSDWGGRRNQPQHF. The CDR3 nucleotides are TGCGCCAGCAGTGATTGGGGGGGGAGGAGGAATCAGCCCCAGCATTTT.

The rearrangement links TRBV5-4 to TRBJ1-2; 7 bases fit TRBD1. CDR3 length: 16 amino acids. Germline V gene sequence: CDR1 SGHNT, CDR2 YYREEE (reference sequence). With V trimmed by 4 bases and J by 2 bases, 11 bases remained unmatched. The CDR3 protein is CASSPRDRGTNYGYTF. The CDR3 DNA follows: TGTGCCAGCAGCCCTCGGGACAGAGGGACAAACTATGGCTACACCTTC.

The rearrangement joins TRBV28 to TRBJ1-3; D perhaps matches TRBD1 (6 bases). CDR1 is MDHEN and CDR2 is SYDVKM in the germline V gene. Trimming took 8 bases from V and 4 from J, leaving 21 bases between them. The CDR3 is made up of 16 amino acids. CDR3 DNA: TGTGCCAGCGGTACAGGGAGCGGGGTTTCCGGAAACACCATATATTTT. Residues: CASGTGSGVSGNTIYF.

The chain uses TRBV11-2 and TRBJ2-5; 10 bases agree with TRBD2. The trim removed 0 bases at V and 3 bases at J, leaving 4 bases unmatched. There are 16 residues in the CDR3. CDR1 and CDR2 from the germline V gene are SGHAT and FQNNGV. The CDR3 bases are TGTGCCAGCAGCTTAGATCCTAGCGGGGGAAAAGAGACCCAGTACTTC. Protein product: CASSLDPSGGKETQYF.

The chain has TRBV3-1 (or the pseudogene TRBV3-2) and TRBJ1-4, with 7 bases that match TRBD1. The CDR3 length is 21 residues. V was clipped by 0 bases and J by 0 bases; unmatched bases: 16. The germline V gene encodes CDR1 LGHDT and CDR2 YNNKEL (reference sequence). The CDR3 here is CASSQERPAGQVGPTNEKLFF. In DNA, the CDR3 is TGTGCCAGCAGCCAAGAACGCCCCGCTGGACAGGTAGGTCCAACTAATGAAAAACTGTTTTTT.

The chain is built from TRBV7-3 and TRBJ1-2; D ambiguous. Looked up from germline, CDR1 is SGHTA and CDR2 is FQGTGA. The CDR3 runs to 13 residues. Trimming cost V 4 bases and J 5 bases, with 11 bases left between them. CDR3 loop: CASSSPGGYGYTF. The CDR3 coding sequence is TGTGCCAGCAGCTCCCCCGGCGGGTATGGCTACACCTTC.

This clone was seen just once. V is TRBV5-1 and J is TRBJ1-4, with 9 bases aligning to TRBD1. The junction had 11 bases not matched to a gene; V was cut back by 4 bases and J by 7 bases. From germline, CDR1 is SGHRS and CDR2 YFSETQ. The CDR3 loop spans 16 amino acids. CDR3 sequence reads: CASSGNNRGRGEKLFF. In DNA form, the CDR3 reads TGCGCCAGCAGCGGAAATAACAGGGGGCGCGGTGAAAAACTGTTTTTT.

This clone was recorded only once. The chain uses TRBV19 and TRBJ1-1; no clear D. From germline, CDR1 is LNHDA and CDR2 SQIVND (reference sequence). The CDR3 is 13 residues long. V lost 5 bases and J 1 base, leaving 8 bases between the germline ends. The DNA of the CDR3 is TGTGCCAGTAGTTGGCAGGAGAACACTGAAGCTTTCTTT. Protein sequence: CASSWQENTEAFF.

This clone was picked up one time. This rearrangement joins TRBV19 to TRBJ2-7; 9 positions match TRBD1. The CDR3 loop spans 14 amino acids. Germline V gives CDR1 LNHDA, CDR2 SQIVND (reference sequence). The trim removed 6 bases at V and 7 bases at J, leaving 10 bases unmatched. In DNA, the CDR3 is TGTGCCAGTAGCGGACAGGGGTTTATTATGGAGCAGTACTTC. Translating it yields CASSGQGFIMEQYF.

This clone was recorded a few times. The chain couples TRBV21-1 to TRBJ2-2; no DNA check was done on the table's D call, TRBD1. TRBV21-1 is designated a pseudogene. CDR3 size: 16 residues. CDR3 sequence reads: CASSIPGTGNPGELFF. DNA for the CDR3: TGTGCCAGCAGCATCCCCGGGACAGGGAACCCCGGGGAGCTGTTTTTT.

This chain connects TRBV2 to TRBJ2-1; TRBD2 matches 7 bases. Looked up from germline, CDR1 is SNHLY and CDR2 is FYNNEI. CDR3 length: 15 amino acids. After removal of 8 bases from V and 5 bases from J, the junction contained 12 bases not matched to a gene. Here the CDR3 reads CASPHQRGNHNEQFF. The CDR3 DNA follows: TGTGCCAGCCCTCATCAGCGGGGTAACCACAATGAGCAGTTCTTC.

The chain carries TRBV30 and TRBJ2-5, with a weak D call TRBD1 (7 bases). The V and J ends lost 4 bases and 2 bases respectively, with 11 bases between them. Germline values: CDR1 GTSNPN, CDR2 SVGIG (reference sequence). The CDR3 runs 13 residues. The CDR3 here is CAWTPGGQETQYF. In nucleotides, the CDR3 is TGTGCCTGGACCCCAGGGGGGCAAGAGACCCAGTACTTC.

In its sample, this clone was seen a few times. The chain uses TRBV5-1 and TRBJ1-6, with a tentative D call TRBD1 (5 bases). This CDR3 comprises 15 residues. CDR1 is SGHRS and CDR2 is YFSETQ in the germline V gene. V lost 4 bases and J lost 6, with 14 bases in between. The CDR3 DNA is TGCGCCAGCAGCGAACAGGTTTTGACTAATTCACCCCTCCACTTT. Amino acid sequence: CASSEQVLTNSPLHF. The full variable domain, with the rest looked up from reference TRBV5-1 and TRBJ1-6, is KAGVTQTPRYLIKTRGQQVTLSCSPISGHRSVSWYQQTPGQGLQFLFEYFSETQRNKGNFPGRFSGRQFSNSRSEMNVSTLELGDSALYLCASSEQVLTNSPLHFGNGTRLTVT.

V gene TRBV11-1 combines with J gene TRBJ2-1; D not resolved. The CDR3 consists of 13 residues. Germline V gene sequence: CDR1 SGHAT, CDR2 FQDESV (reference sequence). V was clipped by 1 base and J by 12 bases, with 13 bases between them. CDR3 residues: CASSLDGWVAQFF. In nucleotides, the CDR3 is TGTGCCAGCAGCTTAGACGGGTGGGTAGCGCAGTTCTTC.

The rearrangement links TRBV6-5 to TRBJ2-7; 10 bases map to TRBD1. This CDR3 is 14 amino acids long. V shed 3 bases and J 4 bases; nucleotides not matched to a gene: 3. CDR1 is MNHEY and CDR2 is SVGAGI in the germline V gene. CDR3 DNA sequence: TGTGCCAGCAGTTATGGACAGGGGGTGTACGAGCAGTACTTC. Translation gives CASSYGQGVYEQYF.

For the CDR3, the DNA is TGTGCCAGCAGGCGGACTAGCGGGGACGCCCCAGATACGCAGTATTTT. Its protein is CASRRTSGDAPDTQYF. The rearrangement joins TRBV6-4 to TRBJ2-3; the match to TRBD2 covers 12 bases. Germline CDR1 is MRHNA and CDR2 is SNTAGT. V was clipped by 6 bases and J by 4 bases; unmatched bases: 8. This CDR3 is 16 amino acids long.

There are a few counts of this clone. CDR3 coding DNA: TGTGCCAGCAGCCAAGGGCAGGGTTCTTATGGCTACACCTTC. As protein: CASSQGQGSYGYTF. The chain is built from TRBV3-1 (or the pseudogene TRBV3-2) and TRBJ1-2; D perhaps matches TRBD1 (5 bases). The CDR3 runs to 14 residues. CDR1 is LGHDT, CDR2 YNNKEL, per germline (reference sequence). Trimming removed 1 base from V and 5 bases from J, with 11 bases in between.

This clone was picked up one time. This rearrangement joins TRBV4-3 to TRBJ2-7, with 7 bases that match TRBD2. CDR1 and CDR2 (germline): LGHNA, YSLEER. The CDR3 is made up of 15 amino acids. The ends lost 2 bases at V and 2 bases at J; junction bases unmatched: 6. As DNA, the CDR3 is TGCGCCAGCAGCCAATTGGGGGGGGGAACCTACGAGCAGTACTTC. Its translation is CASSQLGGGTYEQYF.

The chain is built from TRBV5-1 and TRBJ1-6; TRBD1 matches at 7 bases. The J segment lost 6 bases and the V segment lost 2 bases, leaving 5 bases of the junction unmatched. This CDR3 is built from 15 residues. CDR1 and CDR2 from the germline V gene are SGHRS and YFSETQ. Here the CDR3 reads CASSFRDSVNSPLHF. Written as DNA, the CDR3 is TGCGCCAGCAGCTTTCGGGACAGCGTTAATTCACCCCTCCACTTT.

This clone showed up just once. The chain combines TRBV6-1 with TRBJ2-3, with 11 bases lining up with TRBD2. Losses at the gene ends were 3 bases for V and 2 bases for J; bases not matched to a gene: 7. The CDR3 contains 17 residues. CDR1 and CDR2 (germline): MNHNS, SASEGT. The CDR3 coding sequence is TGTGCCAGCAGTGATCCTAGCGGGGGGCCTTACACAGATACGCAGTATTTT. Residues: CASSDPSGGPYTDTQYF.

V and J are TRBV7-9 and TRBJ2-1; D gene uncertain. The CDR3 has 15 amino acids. The V and J ends lost 5 bases and 7 bases respectively, with 18 bases between them. In germline, CDR1 is SEHNR, CDR2 FQNEAQ (reference sequence). CDR3 nucleotide sequence: TGTGCCAGCAGCCCTTGGGTGGGCCGCCCGAATGAGCAGTTCTTC. It encodes CASSPWVGRPNEQFF.

This clone was recorded once. The CDR3 protein is CASGQDRGGSPLHF. CDR3 DNA: TGTGCCAGCGGACAAGACAGGGGTGGTTCACCCCTCCACTTT. The genes are TRBV11-2 and TRBJ1-6; 8 bases fit TRBD1. V was clipped by 8 bases and J by 9 bases; unmatched bases: 9. This CDR3 is built from 14 residues. Per the germline V gene, CDR1 is SGHAT and CDR2 is FQNNGV.

The chain carries TRBV5-1 and TRBJ2-6, with 8 bases lining up with TRBD1. This CDR3 comprises 18 residues. With V trimmed by 0 bases and J by 0 bases, 5 bases remained unmatched. Germline loops: CDR1 SGHRS, CDR2 YFSETQ. The CDR3 spells CASSLATGGSSGANVLTF. The CDR3 DNA reads TGCGCCAGCAGCTTGGCAACAGGGGGTAGCTCTGGGGCCAACGTCCTGACTTTC.

This rearrangement joins TRBV19 to TRBJ1-4, with D maybe TRBD1 (6 bases). The germline V gene encodes CDR1 LNHDA and CDR2 SQIVND (reference sequence). Trimming stripped 5 bases from V and 10 bases from J, with 17 bases between. CDR3 length: 14 residues. CDR3 sequence: CASSPTGLQGKLFF. For the CDR3, the DNA is TGTGCCAGTAGTCCAACGGGGTTACAGGGAAAACTGTTTTTT.

CDR3 sequence: CASSYSGLFGGELFF. The DNA of the CDR3 is TGTGCCAGCAGTTACTCGGGGCTATTCGGCGGGGAGCTGTTTTTT. The rearrangement links TRBV6-5 to TRBJ2-2; D is perhaps TRBD1 (5 bases). The CDR3 runs 15 residues. CDR1 is MNHEY and CDR2 is SVGAGI in the germline V gene. V was shortened by 0 bases and J by 7 bases, with 12 bases between the two germline ends.

V and J are TRBV18 and TRBJ2-7; possible D gene TRBD1, 5 bases. The CDR3 spans 14 residues. Germline values: CDR1 KGHSH, CDR2 LQKENI. Trimming took 8 bases from V and 2 from J, leaving 16 bases between them. CDR3 amino acids: CASHSDIGTYEQYF. CDR3 DNA: TGTGCCAGCCACTCGGACATTGGTACCTACGAGCAGTACTTC.

V gene TRBV27 combines with J gene TRBJ2-5, with TRBD1 identical over 9 bases. The CDR3 consists of 14 residues. CDR1 is MNHEY and CDR2 is SMNVEV in the germline V gene (reference sequence). Trimming took 5 bases from V and 5 from J; bases not matched to a gene: 6. The CDR3 sequence is CASSPRQGGETQYF. Here the CDR3 DNA reads TGTGCCAGCAGTCCCCGACAGGGGGGGGAGACCCAGTACTTC.

V is TRBV29-1 and J is TRBJ2-5; TRBD2 aligns across 7 bases. This CDR3 region has 14 residues. V trimming: 2 bases; J trimming: 6 bases; junction bases outside the gene matches: 9. In germline, CDR1 is SQVTM, CDR2 ANQGSEA. CDR3 nucleotide sequence: TGCAGCGTTGAACTAGCGGCTAACTCCAAGACCCAGTACTTC. As protein: CSVELAANSKTQYF.